This TCR beta chain was identified in a study of blood T cells in healthy people across ages. Background on the study: About one barcoded beta molecule was captured per two T cells (by template switching). General study points: A roughly linear age-dependent decrease characterized TCR beta diversity per million T cells.

Through a sample-barcoded 5' primer and a J-beta primer mix, a second PCR was run for roughly 6 to 11 cycles. Each CDR3 protein gets one entry after TCRdb re-called the 5' RACE reads with MiXCR. The repertoire holds about 1.4 million distinct CDR3 sequences, with approximately 59% as singletons. This CDR3 has 11 residues. CDR1 and CDR2 from the germline V gene are DFQATT and SNEGSKA (reference sequence). Trimming took 5 bases from V and 11 from J; bases not matched to a gene: 6. This clonotype turned up a few times. The antigen is unknown. Total RNA, at least 5.5 micrograms per sample, was extracted from PBMCs.

The rearrangement joins TRBV20-1 to TRBJ2-5; 9 nucleotides match TRBD2. The receptor was derived from a man between 18 and 29 years old in good health. Sequenced sample: blood. CDR3 in amino acids: CSALAGVEQYF. CDR3 bases: TGCAGTGCTTTAGCGGGGGTGGAGCAGTACTTC.